This note documents a single T cell receptor beta chain sequence. The study ran its PCR with 60 Vbeta and 13 Jbeta primers. Produced via immunoSEQ multiplex PCR; TCRdb's table is partial and in-frame only. The sample has over 150,000 clones; 79% are singletons. This record comes from a study of cytomegalovirus exposure and HLA in healthy donors. Germline V gene sequence: CDR1 SGHAT, CDR2 FQNNGV. J lost 5 bases, V lost 5 bases, and 11 bases had no gene match. The CDR3 length is 15 residues. The sequenced sample was PBMCs. The chain joins TRBV11-2 to TRBJ2-5, with 7 bases that match TRBD2. This receptor was obtained from a girl aged 5-17 years in good health and CMV-seropositive. The CDR3 sequence: CASSPRLAGVETQYF. The CDR3 bases are TGTGCCAGCAGCCCCCGACTAGCCGGGGTGGAGACCCAGTACTTC.